The table lists the clone carrying this TCR beta chain with a few counts. What it binds is unknown. An oligo carrying a UMI was ligated to the cDNA 3' end. The first PCR ran roughly 4 cycles with an equimolar RC1.1 and RC1.2 beta primer mix. MiXCR, run by TCRdb on the UMI-ligation and nested PCR reads, gives a single entry per CDR3 protein. This table holds some 34,000 distinct CDR3 sequences, approximately 10% found once. CDR1 MNHEY and CDR2 SVGEGT come from the germline V gene. Trimming removed 6 bases at V and 6 bases at J, with 14 bases between. There are 14 residues in the CDR3. This record comes from a study of quantifying T cell responses using KT2 cells. About the study: RNA was reverse transcribed with TCR alpha and beta constant-region primers.

General study findings and limits: Even the lowest spike-in, about one KT2 cell per 100,000 PBMC, yielded detectable KT2 sequences. KT2 clone alpha and beta sequence counts scaled linearly with input KT2 cell number.

KT2, a clone with a known TCR, was spiked into unfractionated PBMC. This TCR came from a human donor. The specimen was PBMCs spiked with cells of the T cell clone KT2. J is TRBJ1-4 and V is TRBV6-2 or TRBV6-3; D might be TRBD1 (5 bases). The chain's CDR3 is CASSAAGRDEKLFF. CDR3 nucleotide sequence: TGTGCCAGCAGCGCGGCGGGCAGGGATGAAAAACTGTTTTTT.